This TCR beta chain derives from a study of T cell changes during pregnancy in multiple sclerosis. This clone was detected only a few times. This CDR3 comprises 14 residues. The germline CDR1 and CDR2 sequences are KGHSH and LQKENI. The trim removed 8 bases at V and 7 bases at J, leaving 9 bases unmatched. Repertoires were generated with immunoSEQ multiplex PCR, while TCRdb's copy carries only in-frame clones and drops some. Among approximately 25,000 clones, approximately 90% were seen once, and the ten largest hold 0.65% to 0.85%. The origin of this receptor is a female donor in good health, enrolled as a control in a pregnancy study. This rearrangement joins TRBV18 to TRBJ2-2, with 8 bases identical to TRBD2. The input for sequencing was CD4+ T cells from peripheral blood mononuclear cells, taken in the first trimester of pregnancy. The CDR3 DNA is TGTGCCAGCGCCGGAAGCGGGGGAATCGGGGAGCTGTTTTTT. This encodes CASAGSGGIGELFF.